This entry describes one TCR beta chain. Its cognate antigen is unknown. TCRdb fed the 5' RACE reads into MiXCR, producing one record per CDR3 protein. The repertoire has hundreds of thousands of distinct CDR3 sequences, more than 9% of them found once; the top ten carry under 2%. The data were taken from a study of identical twins. Study results and caveats: Its conclusions, products of cross-sectional statistical analysis, did not come from following the same donors. Analyses of zero insertions could, in part, be confounded by invariant MAIT and iNKT cells. Within twin pairs, the out-of-frame alpha sequences they shared showed excess low generation probability.

V dropped 4 bases and J dropped 5; count of bases not matched to a gene: 9. The CDR3 covers 16 residues. Per germline, CDR1 LGHDT and CDR2 YNNKEL (reference sequence). These data were also reused for a study on yellow fever vaccine responses in identical twins.

The sequence came from a woman aged 18-29 years in good health. The V gene is TRBV3-1, the J gene TRBJ2-1; 9 nucleotides line up with TRBD2. Source material: PBMCs. The CDR3 loop is CASSPARPSGDNEQFF. CDR3 coding DNA: TGTGCCAGCAGCCCGGCGAGGCCTAGCGGGGACAATGAGCAGTTCTTC.